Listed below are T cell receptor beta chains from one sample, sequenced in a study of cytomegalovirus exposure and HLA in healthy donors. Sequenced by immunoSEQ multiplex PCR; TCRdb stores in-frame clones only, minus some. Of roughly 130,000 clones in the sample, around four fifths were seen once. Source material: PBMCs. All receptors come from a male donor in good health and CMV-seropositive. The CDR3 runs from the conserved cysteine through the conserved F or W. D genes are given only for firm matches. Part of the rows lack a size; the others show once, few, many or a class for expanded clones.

TGTGCCAGCAGTGCAGACACTTCCTATGGCTACACCTTC,CASSADTSYGYTF,TRBV6-1,.,.,TRBJ1-2
TGTGCCAGCAGCTTAGCGGTACTAGCGGGAGCCGGGGAGCTGTTTTTT,CASSLAVLAGAGELFF,TRBV7-3,TRBD2,few,TRBJ2-2
TGCGCCAGCAGCCAAGAAGTTCAGGGCACTATTCTTGGAAACACCATATATTTT,CASSQEVQGTILGNTIYF,TRBV4-1,.,.,TRBJ1-3
TGCGCCAGCAGCTTGGGAACTTTTGAGGTTACCTACGAGCAGTACTTC,CASSLGTFEVTYEQYF,TRBV5-1,.,once,TRBJ2-7
TGTGCCAGCAGTTACCGGTTAGACTCACATTCACCCCTCCACTTT,CASSYRLDSHSPLHF,TRBV6-5,.,.,TRBJ1-6
TGTGCCAGCATCTCGGTTAGGGACAGGGGTTTTGCTGAAGCTTTCTTT,CASISVRDRGFAEAFF,TRBV5-6,TRBD1,.,TRBJ1-1
TGTGCCAGCAGCGGCCCCAGGACAATGAACACTGAAGCTTTCTTT,CASSGPRTMNTEAFF,TRBV5-4,.,.,TRBJ1-1
TGTGCCAGCTACAATGGGAGAGAGCAGTTCTTC,CASYNGREQFF,TRBV7-9,.,.,TRBJ2-1
TGTGCCAGCAGCTTGGGTCTCCGGACAGGGACCCACGAGCAGTACTTC,CASSLGLRTGTHEQYF,TRBV5-6,TRBD1,.,TRBJ2-7
TGTGCCAGCAGTGGGACTAGCGACCTGGGCAATGAGCAGTTCTTC,CASSGTSDLGNEQFF,TRBV6-4,TRBD2,.,TRBJ2-1
TGTGCCAGCAGTCCCCCCTTGGGACAGGGGGAGGGACGTACCGGGGAGCTGTTTTTT,CASSPPLGQGEGRTGELFF,TRBV28,TRBD1,.,TRBJ2-2
TGTGCCAGCAGTGACCTAGCGGGAGGGCATCAGGAGCAGTTCTTC,CASSDLAGGHQEQFF,TRBV6-1,TRBD2,once,TRBJ2-1
TGTGCCAGCAGCTTAACCGGGGGACAGGCCTACGAGCAGTACTTC,CASSLTGGQAYEQYF,TRBV7-6,TRBD1,.,TRBJ2-7
TGTGCCAGCTCAGCTGCCGGGACAGGGGGTTGGGCCGAGCAGTACTTC,CASSAAGTGGWAEQYF,TRBV18,TRBD1,.,TRBJ2-7
TGTGCCAGCAGCCGAGACAGGGGGCGATCCCCCTACGAGCAGTACTTC,CASSRDRGRSPYEQYF,TRBV28,TRBD1,.,TRBJ2-7
TGTGCCAGCAGTTACCAGACAGGCTCTGGGGCCAACGTCCTGACTTTC,CASSYQTGSGANVLTF,TRBV6-5,.,.,TRBJ2-6
TGTGCCAGCGAGGGACATATGGATGAAAAACTGTTTTTT,CASEGHMDEKLFF,TRBV6-6,.,.,TRBJ1-4
TGTGCCAGCAGCCCAGGGACTAGGCCCCGGTCATGGCAGTATTTT,CASSPGTRPRSWQYF,TRBV7-2,TRBD2,.,TRBJ2-3
TGTGCCAGCAGTTTACGGGCGGGACTAGCCGATTTAGGGGAGCTGTTTTTT,CASSLRAGLADLGELFF,TRBV27,TRBD2,.,TRBJ2-2
TGTGCCAGCTCACCAGACGGGACAAATCTCGCAACTAATGAAAAACTGTTTTTT,CASSPDGTNLATNEKLFF,TRBV18,.,few,TRBJ1-4
TGTGCCAGCCCATTCACCCAGGGGGACTCTGAAGCTTTCTTT,CASPFTQGDSEAFF,TRBV6-1,TRBD1,.,TRBJ1-1
TGTGCCATCAGTGAGACAGGCTCAGAGACCCAGTACTTC,CAISETGSETQYF,TRBV10-3,.,.,TRBJ2-5
TGTTCCAGCAGCCTACTAGCGGATACTAGCACAGATACGCAGTATTTT,CSSSLLADTSTDTQYF,TRBV7-9,TRBD2,.,TRBJ2-3
TGTGCCAGCAGTTTATCCGGGAGGCCCTACAATGAGCAGTTCTTC,CASSLSGRPYNEQFF,TRBV28,TRBD2,.,TRBJ2-1
TGTGCCAGCAGTGATATACTAGCGTACAATGAGCAGTTCTTC,CASSDILAYNEQFF,TRBV2,TRBD2,.,TRBJ2-1
TGTGCCATCAGTGAGTCCCGGGACAGGGGCTGGATTGGGTCCGGCACAGATACGCAGTATTTT,CAISESRDRGWIGSGTDTQYF,TRBV10-3,TRBD1,.,TRBJ2-3
TGTGCCACCAGCGGACGGGAGGGCTACGAGCAGTACTTC,CATSGREGYEQYF,TRBV15,TRBD2,.,TRBJ2-7
TGTGCCAGCAGCTTAAGAGCTAGCGGTGCCACCGGGGAGCTGTTTTTT,CASSLRASGATGELFF,TRBV7-9,TRBD2,.,TRBJ2-2
TGTGCCAGCAGCTGGGGGGACAGGGAACCAGATACGCAGTATTTT,CASSWGDREPDTQYF,TRBV11-3,TRBD1,few,TRBJ2-3
TGTGCCATCAGGGGACAGACCCCAGTGGGGGCCAACGTCCTGACTTTC,CAIRGQTPVGANVLTF,TRBV10-3,TRBD1,.,TRBJ2-6
TGTGCCAGTAGGGTGTGGGGGCGCCCCTTAAATCAGCCCCAGCATTTT,CASRVWGRPLNQPQHF,TRBV27,.,.,TRBJ1-5
TGTGCCAGCAGCTCCGAACCGAGGAGCAATGAGCAGTTCTTC,CASSSEPRSNEQFF,TRBV7-6,.,.,TRBJ2-1
TGTGCCAGCCGAAGCGGCCGGACCTACGAGCAGTACTTC,CASRSGRTYEQYF,TRBV2,.,.,TRBJ2-7
TGTGCCAGCAGCCCTGACTACGACTATGGCTACACCTTC,CASSPDYDYGYTF,TRBV7-2,.,.,TRBJ1-2
TGTGCCACCCAGAGCGGGAGCTCCTACAATGAGCAGTTCTTC,CATQSGSSYNEQFF,TRBV19,TRBD2,few,TRBJ2-1
TGTGCCAGCAGGGAAACAGGGGGCGCAATCGGGGAGCTGTTTTTT,CASRETGGAIGELFF,TRBV7-3,TRBD1,.,TRBJ2-2
TGTGCCAGCAGTCCTTGGACAGGGGGAAGGGGGCTATATGGCTACACCTTC,CASSPWTGGRGLYGYTF,TRBV27,TRBD1,.,TRBJ1-2
TGTGCCAGCAGCCTTGGGACTAGCGGGTTGACATCCTACGAGCAGTACTTC,CASSLGTSGLTSYEQYF,TRBV13,TRBD2,.,TRBJ2-7
TGTGCCAGCAGACCGGGACAGCGCTATTACGAGCAGTACTTC,CASRPGQRYYEQYF,TRBV6-1,TRBD1,few,TRBJ2-7
TGTGCCAGCAGCTCCCCGCGGGAGTCGTACTCTGAGCAGTTCTTC,CASSSPRESYSEQFF,TRBV13,TRBD2,.,TRBJ2-1
TGTGCCAGTCTGCGGGAGTTTAGATCCTACGAGCAGTACTTC,CASLREFRSYEQYF,TRBV2,TRBD2,once,TRBJ2-7
TGTGCCAGCCAACCCGGGACAGGGCCCTACGAGCAGTACTTC,CASQPGTGPYEQYF,TRBV6-1,TRBD1,.,TRBJ2-7
TGTGCCAGCAGCGTACAGGAATCCTACAATGAGCAGTTCTTC,CASSVQESYNEQFF,TRBV9,.,.,TRBJ2-1
TGTGCCAGCAGTTCCATGACAGGGTCGCACACTGAAGCTTTCTTT,CASSSMTGSHTEAFF,TRBV27,TRBD1,.,TRBJ1-1
TGTGCCAGCAGCCGTTTTACGGGAGCCGATTACGCAGATACGCAGTATTTT,CASSRFTGADYADTQYF,TRBV27,.,few,TRBJ2-3
TGTGCCAGCAGCTTGGACTCCAACTATGGCTACACCTTC,CASSLDSNYGYTF,TRBV9,.,.,TRBJ1-2
TGTGCCAGCAGTTACCGGGAAGGCAACATTCAGTACTTC,CASSYREGNIQYF,TRBV6-5,.,.,TRBJ2-4
TGTGCCAGCAGCCGGGAGGGGAACACTGAAGCTTTCTTT,CASSREGNTEAFF,TRBV7-3,.,.,TRBJ1-1
TGTGCCAGCAGTGGGCTTCCGGGACAAACGAACACCGGGGAGCTGTTTTTT,CASSGLPGQTNTGELFF,TRBV6-1,.,.,TRBJ2-2
TGCAGCGTTGAAGGCCTAGCGGGGAAAGTGGCCTACGAGCAGTACTTC,CSVEGLAGKVAYEQYF,TRBV29-1,TRBD2,.,TRBJ2-7
TGTGCCAGCAGCCGAGTTGGACTAGCGGGAGGACCCTACAATGAGCAGTTCTTC,CASSRVGLAGGPYNEQFF,TRBV7-9,TRBD2,.,TRBJ2-1
TGTGCCAGCAGCAAACCACCGCAGATCCTAGCGGGAGGGCCCCCGAAATCCTACAATGAGCAGTTCTTC,CASSKPPQILAGGPPKSYNEQFF,TRBV21-1,.,once,TRBJ2-1
TGTGCCAGCAGTGTCGGACAGGGGAGCGAGCAGTACTTC,CASSVGQGSEQYF,TRBV2,TRBD1,once,TRBJ2-7
TGTGCCAGCAGAGGACTAGCGGGAAACCGATCCTACAATGAGCAGTTCTTC,CASRGLAGNRSYNEQFF,TRBV2,TRBD2,.,TRBJ2-1
TGTGCCAGCAGCCCGGGACAGGGGTCCGAGACCCAGTACTTC,CASSPGQGSETQYF,TRBV7-2,TRBD1,.,TRBJ2-5
TGCGCCAGCAGTGAGTCGGGGACTAGCGGGAGGGCCCAAGCCAAAAACATTCAGTACTTC,CASSESGTSGRAQAKNIQYF,TRBV10-1,TRBD2,few,TRBJ2-4
TGTGCCAGCAGCTCCCCTCTAGAGTCCTACGAGCAGTACTTC,CASSSPLESYEQYF,TRBV7-9,.,.,TRBJ2-7
TGTGCCAGCAGCCAAGAAGGTCGGGATTTGGCCGGGGAGCTGTTTTTT,CASSQEGRDLAGELFF,TRBV14,.,.,TRBJ2-2
TGTGCCAGCAGTTTAGCGAATTACAATGAGCAGTTCTTC,CASSLANYNEQFF,TRBV28,.,few,TRBJ2-1
TGTGCCAGCAGCTGGAGTCGGACAGATACGCAGTATTTT,CASSWSRTDTQYF,TRBV5-6,.,.,TRBJ2-3